This TCR beta chain was observed in a study of T cell clonality in common variable immunodeficiency. Findings and caveats of the study: Repertoire-complication correlations in CVID were limited by patient heterogeneity. What drives increased CVID clonality needs T cell subpopulation sequencing.

The ends were cut back, 8 bases at V and 5 bases at J, with 16 bases in the middle. Germline-derived CDR1 and CDR2 are SNHLY and FYNNEI. This CDR3 is built from 13 residues. TCRdb's copy holds only in-frame clones and misses some; the assay was immunoSEQ multiplex PCR. The table lists about 39,000 clones, with no singletons. This clone was seen repeatedly, ten times or more. What it binds is unknown. The read comes to an end 3 residues before the CDR3 does, leaving the germline J gene to fill in the end. The source is a person aged 18 to 75 in good health. V gene TRBV2 combines with J gene TRBJ2-7; tentative D call: TRBD2 (6 bases). The sequenced sample consisted of peripheral blood mononuclear cells. The sequenced part of the CDR3 DNA is TGTGCCAGCTCGGCCGGGGGTTGGGACGAG. Translation gives CASSAGGWDE. From start to end, the CDR3 is CASSAGGWDEQYF.